This TCR beta chain is from a study of early T cells in non-severe SARS-CoV-2 infection. Study in general: Sequencing targeted bulk RNA from unsorted whole blood, leaving chains unpaired.

A few counts support this clonotype. Its specificity is not known. Tagging with unique molecular identifiers was applied to individual cDNA molecules. Via MiXCR, TCRdb re-called the 5' RACE reads, giving one row per CDR3 protein. Among just over 95,000 distinct CDR3 sequences listed, 8% to 13% were seen once. General study results and limits: Matching with VDJdb favored anti-spike CD8 responses (missing private and CD4 specificities).

This CDR3 has 15 amino acids. CDR1 and CDR2 (germline): SGHVS, FQNEAQ. V was clipped by 1 base and J by 0 bases, with 10 bases between them. The chain links TRBV7-8 to TRBJ2-7; no reliable D call. The receptor was derived from an adult who was a healthcare worker with PCR-confirmed SARS-CoV-2 infection or an uninfected control (not recorded which). Sequences were derived from whole blood, sampled at baseline. The CDR3 sequence: CASSLEMGLSYEQYF. In DNA form, the CDR3 reads TGTGCCAGCAGCTTAGAAATGGGCCTCTCCTACGAGCAGTACTTC.